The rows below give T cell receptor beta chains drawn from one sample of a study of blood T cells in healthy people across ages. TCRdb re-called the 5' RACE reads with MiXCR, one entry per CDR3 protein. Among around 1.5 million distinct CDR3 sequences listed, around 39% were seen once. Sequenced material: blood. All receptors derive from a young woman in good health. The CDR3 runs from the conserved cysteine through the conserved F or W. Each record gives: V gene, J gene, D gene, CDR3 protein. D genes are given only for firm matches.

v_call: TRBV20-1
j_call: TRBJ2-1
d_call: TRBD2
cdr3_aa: CSAPGTSGYKEQFF

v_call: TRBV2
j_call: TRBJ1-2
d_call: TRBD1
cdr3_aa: CTSSRQGGDGYTF

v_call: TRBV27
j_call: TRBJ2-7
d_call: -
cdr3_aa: CASSVVTDNEQYF

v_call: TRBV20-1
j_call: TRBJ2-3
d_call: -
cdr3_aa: CSASIPRGGTDTQYF

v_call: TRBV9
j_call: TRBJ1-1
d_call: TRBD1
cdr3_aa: CASSVGPLTKTGLSTEAFF

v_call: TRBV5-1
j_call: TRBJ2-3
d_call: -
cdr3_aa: CASSNGVQASTDTQYF

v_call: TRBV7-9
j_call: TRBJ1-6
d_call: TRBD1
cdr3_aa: CASSFGTGKNSPLHF

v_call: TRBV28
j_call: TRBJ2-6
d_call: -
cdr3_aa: CATSRQVSGANVLTF

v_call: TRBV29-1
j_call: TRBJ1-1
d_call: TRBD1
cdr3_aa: CSVDPGTGPNIEAFF

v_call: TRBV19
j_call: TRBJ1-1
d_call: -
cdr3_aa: CASSIDGGGLNTEAFF

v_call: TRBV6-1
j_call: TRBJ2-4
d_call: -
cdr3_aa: CASFQKEQYF

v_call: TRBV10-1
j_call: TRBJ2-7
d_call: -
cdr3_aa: CASSESQGWSEQYF

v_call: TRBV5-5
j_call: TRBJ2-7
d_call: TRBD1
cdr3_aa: CASSLQQGDYEQYF

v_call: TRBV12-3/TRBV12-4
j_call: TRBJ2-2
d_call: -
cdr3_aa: CASSLALSGGIAGELFF

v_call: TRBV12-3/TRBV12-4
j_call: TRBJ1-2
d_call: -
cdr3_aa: CASSLSPGRDTHYGYTF

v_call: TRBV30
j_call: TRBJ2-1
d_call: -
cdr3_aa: CAWSGEGNNEQFF

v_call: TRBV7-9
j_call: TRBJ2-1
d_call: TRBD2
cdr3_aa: CASSALGGGAYNEQFF

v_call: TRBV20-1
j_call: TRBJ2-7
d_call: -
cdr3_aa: CSAVEGQVAYEQYF

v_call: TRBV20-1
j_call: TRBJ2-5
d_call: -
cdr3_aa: CSARFLGEWRGLYNGQYF

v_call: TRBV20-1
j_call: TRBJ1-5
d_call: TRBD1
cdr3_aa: CSATMTGGRPLSNQPQHF

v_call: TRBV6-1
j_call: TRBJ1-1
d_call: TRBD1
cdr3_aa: CASRTGGPMNTEAFF

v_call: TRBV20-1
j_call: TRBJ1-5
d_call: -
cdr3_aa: CSADRLGSNQPQHF

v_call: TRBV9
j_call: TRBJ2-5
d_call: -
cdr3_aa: CASSVDVGGRETQYF

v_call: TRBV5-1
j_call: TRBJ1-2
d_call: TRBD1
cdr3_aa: CASSPRGGQGSYGYTF

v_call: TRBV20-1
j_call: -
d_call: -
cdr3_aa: CSHRATRPGEQYF

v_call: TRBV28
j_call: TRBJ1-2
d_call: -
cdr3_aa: CASSLGGPANYGYTF

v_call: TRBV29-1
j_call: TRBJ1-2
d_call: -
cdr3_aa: CSVVPVGGYTF

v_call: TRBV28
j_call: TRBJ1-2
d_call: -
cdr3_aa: CASRFTRYGYTF

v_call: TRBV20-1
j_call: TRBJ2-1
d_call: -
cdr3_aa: CSARDPIKQETQFF

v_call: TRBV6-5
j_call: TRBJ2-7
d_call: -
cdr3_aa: CASSWSGAYEQYF

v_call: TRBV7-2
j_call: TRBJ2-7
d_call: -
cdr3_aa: CASSFQPGTPSYEQYF

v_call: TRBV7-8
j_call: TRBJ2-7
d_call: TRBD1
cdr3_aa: CASSSLDPGTGGDEQYF

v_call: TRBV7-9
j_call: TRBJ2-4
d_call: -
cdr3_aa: CASSGLGGPLYF

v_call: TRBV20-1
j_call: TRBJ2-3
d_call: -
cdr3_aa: CSALSEGTDTQYF

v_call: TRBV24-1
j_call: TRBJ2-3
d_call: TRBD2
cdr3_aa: CATSDIAGAGTDTPYF

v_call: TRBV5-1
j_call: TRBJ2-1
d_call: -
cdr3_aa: CASGGQIGNEQFF

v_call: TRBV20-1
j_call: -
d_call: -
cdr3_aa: CSASALAKNIQYF

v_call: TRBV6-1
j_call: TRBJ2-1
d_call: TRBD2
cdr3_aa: CASSESLWTSGSSHEQFF

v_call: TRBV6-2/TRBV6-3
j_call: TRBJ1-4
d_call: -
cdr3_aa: CASSPDQEIYEKLFF